This T cell receptor beta chain was identified during a study of blood T cell repertoires in COVID-19. The overall study: The United States, Italy and Spain were the sources of the acute and convalescent COVID-19 samples. The cDNA or gDNA used as material had been derived from T cells, B-cell-depleted T cells, or PBMCs.

In the authors' workflow: Estimates of nucleated cell counts were drawn from the amplification of reference gene primers. Generated by immunoSEQ multiplex PCR, the TCRdb table keeps only in-frame clones and is missing some. The DNA was the basis for D and trimming; V, J and clone size are from that table. The sample has about 180,000 clones; around 83% are singletons. CDR3 length: 14 residues. V shed 5 bases and J 5 bases; nucleotides not matched to a gene: 8. In germline, CDR1 is MNHEY, CDR2 SMNVEV (reference sequence). Sequenced: peripheral blood. This clonotype was sampled from a woman aged 25 to 39 with active or convalescent COVID-19. The V call is TRBV27, the J call TRBJ1-2, with TRBD1 matching 7 bases. As DNA, the CDR3 is TGTGCCAGCAGTGCCGTAACAGGGGCTTATGGCTACACCTTC. Translated: CASSAVTGAYGYTF.